The 15 T cell receptor beta chains below come from one sample, sequenced in a study of regulatory T cells in long-lasting Graves disease. Assembly of TCR beta libraries relied on iRepertoire HTBI primers together with Arm-PCR of CDR3 regions. TCRdb re-called the multiplex PCR reads through MiXCR, storing one row per CDR3 protein. The data contain 350,000 to 500,000 distinct CDR3 sequences, about 21% of them singletons. Regarding time point: persistent/refractory GD, antithyroid drugs over 5 years with positive TRAb. The authors made the TCR library using RNA they extracted from PBMCs. The starting material was peripheral blood mononuclear cells (PBMCs), obtained when the disease was refractory, from a patient treated with antithyroid drugs. These receptor sequences come from a female donor with Graves disease.

This clonotype was found a few times. The genes are TRBV6-2 or TRBV6-3 and TRBJ2-5; D gene ambiguous. Deletions cut 0 bases from V and 7 bases from J, with 9 bases between. In germline, CDR1 is MNHEY, CDR2 SVGEGT. The CDR3 length is 13 residues. The CDR3 bases are TGTGCCAGCAGTTACTCGATAGGAGCGACCCAGTACTTC. This gives the protein CASSYSIGATQYF.

This clonotype occurred many times. The V and J genes are TRBV28 and TRBJ2-5; D is undetermined. The CDR3 consists of 13 residues. The V and J ends lost 10 bases and 1 base respectively, with 13 bases between them. Germline lookup yields CDR1 MDHEN and CDR2 SYDVKM. The CDR3 loop reads CATLVGSQETQYF. Written as DNA, the CDR3 is TGTGCCACCTTGGTTGGGTCCCAAGAGACCCAGTACTTC. The full variable domain, rest sourced from reference TRBV28 and TRBJ2-5, is DVKVTQSSRYLVKRTGEKVFLECVQDMDHENMFWYRQDPGLGLRLIYFSYDVKMKEKGDIPEGYSVSREKKERFSLILESASTNQTSMYLCATLVGSQETQYFGPGTRLLVL.

The chain uses TRBV28 and TRBJ2-7, with 8 bases matching TRBD1. This CDR3 is built from 13 residues. Germline lookup yields CDR1 MDHEN and CDR2 SYDVKM. The trim removed 8 bases at V and 1 base at J, leaving 4 bases unmatched. The CDR3 loop is CASFGTGSYEQYF. The CDR3 DNA is TGTGCCAGCTTCGGGACAGGTTCCTACGAGCAGTACTTC.

With regard to this clonotype: Without the conserved terminal phenylalanine or tryptophan, this CDR3 likely stems from a read error. J is TRBJ2-1 and V is TRBV30, with a weak D call TRBD1 (5 bases). The CDR3 contains 13 residues. V lost 2 bases and J 7 bases, leaving 12 bases between the germline ends. Germline V gene data show CDR1 as GTSNPN and CDR2 as SVGIG (reference sequence). The CDR3 loop is CAWSPGFRNEQFL. For the CDR3, the DNA is TGTGCCTGGAGTCCAGGGTTTAGGAATGAGCAGTTCCTC.

This clonotype occurred a few times. The chain uses TRBV5-6 and TRBJ2-5; no firm D call. The germline V gene encodes CDR1 SGHDT and CDR2 YYEEEE. The CDR3 sequence is 11 residues long. The V gene lost 3 bases and the J gene lost 5 bases, with 5 bases spanning the gap. DNA for the CDR3: TGTGCCAGCAGCTGGAAGGAGACCCAGTACTTC. Its translation: CASSWKETQYF.

Many counts were recorded for this clonotype. The gene calls are TRBV20-1 and TRBJ2-5; TRBD1 aligns across 8 bases. This CDR3 contains 15 residues. V dropped 5 bases and J dropped 5; count of bases not matched to a gene: 13. Germline V gives CDR1 DFQATT, CDR2 SNEGSKA (reference sequence). CDR3 loop: CSAPNRQGMSETQYF. For the CDR3, the DNA is TGCAGTGCTCCGAACCGACAGGGGATGTCCGAGACCCAGTACTTC.

The chain joins TRBV7-9 to TRBJ2-3, with 13 bases fitting TRBD2. V shed 4 bases, J shed 8 bases, and the junction held 9 bases outside the gene matches. Germline CDR1 SEHNR, CDR2 FQNEAQ (reference sequence). This CDR3 spans 16 amino acids. As DNA, the CDR3 is TGTGCCAGCAGCTCAGAGTGGCGGACTAGCGGGAGTACGCAGTATTTT. Translating gives CASSSEWRTSGSTQYF.

The table lists this clonotype with many counts. The V gene is TRBV12-3 or TRBV12-4, the J gene TRBJ2-7; 10 positions match TRBD2. This CDR3 is 15 amino acids long. Unmatched junction bases numbered 10, after V lost 5 bases and J lost 6 bases. In nucleotides, the CDR3 is TGTGCCAGCAGTAAAGAGACTAGCGGGTCGCTCGAGCAGTACTTC. The encoded protein is CASSKETSGSLEQYF.

Concerning this clonotype: A far larger clone is a single base away, which makes a read error likely. CDR3 amino acids: CAGSFLAGGGETQYF. DNA for the CDR3: TGTGCCGGCAGTTTCCTAGCGGGAGGAGGAGAGACCCAGTACTTC. The rearrangement uses TRBV28 and TRBJ2-7; 11 positions match TRBD2. Gene TRBJ2-5 matches the end of the DNA better, so the J call may be wrong. The V gene's germline CDR1 is MDHEN and CDR2 SYDVKM. This CDR3 contains 15 residues.

A few counts support this clonotype. The J gene is TRBJ2-5, the V gene TRBV7-9; a possible D gene is TRBD2 (6 bases). This CDR3 spans 12 amino acids. Germline V lookup: CDR1 SEHNR, CDR2 FQNEAQ (reference sequence). V lost 2 bases to trimming and J lost 11 bases, with 12 bases between them. The CDR3 protein is CASSLRDLGQYF. The CDR3 bases are TGTGCCAGCAGCTTAAGGGACTTAGGGCAGTACTTC.

The table lists this clonotype with many counts. The chain carries TRBV6-5 and TRBJ2-5; maybe TRBD2 (5 bases). Germline V CDR1 and CDR2: MNHEY, SVGAGI. Between the trimmed V and J ends, which lost 0 bases and 1 base, there was a span of 9 bases. The CDR3 sequence is 15 residues long. The CDR3 DNA follows: TGTGCCAGCAGTTACTCGCCGGGGATCCAAGAGACCCAGTACTTC. Encoded protein: CASSYSPGIQETQYF.

This clonotype was found many times. The CDR3 DNA reads TGTGCCAGCAGTGTTCTTGGGGGACAGGGGGCAATTCGGGAAAAACTGTTTTTT. Translation: CASSVLGGQGAIREKLFF. The rearrangement uses TRBV2 and TRBJ1-4; 12 positions match TRBD1. The CDR3 runs to 18 residues. Trimming cost V 4 bases and J 8 bases; bases outside gene matches: 14. In germline, CDR1 is SNHLY, CDR2 FYNNEI.

This clonotype was seen only a few times. The CDR3 DNA reads TGTGCCAGTAGTATCTCTTTTACGGGACCTCCTAGTTACGAGCAGTACTTC. Protein sequence: CASSISFTGPPSYEQYF. This chain uses TRBV19 with TRBJ2-7, with D tentatively TRBD1 or TRBD2 (5 bases each). Germline CDR1 reads LNHDA; CDR2 reads SQIVND (reference sequence). This CDR3 spans 17 amino acids. V was clipped by 3 bases and J by 4 bases, with 22 bases between them.

J is TRBJ2-6 and V is TRBV6-2 or TRBV6-3, with D hard to call. Germline-derived CDR1 and CDR2 are MNHEY and SVGEGT. Trimming shortened V by 7 bases and J by 1 base, and 11 bases separated the two germline ends. This CDR3 has 15 residues. CDR3 loop: CASTHDGSGANVLTF. CDR3 sequence (DNA): TGTGCCAGCACCCACGACGGGTCTGGGGCCAACGTCCTGACTTTC.

This clonotype came up a few times. The chain couples TRBV20-1 to TRBJ2-7; D call uncertain. The germline gives CDR1 DFQATT, CDR2 SNEGSKA (reference sequence). The germline V and J ends were trimmed by 5 bases and 0 bases, with 11 bases remaining between them. The CDR3 is 13 residues long. DNA of the CDR3: TGCAGTGCTCCAGTGCCGAACTCCTACGAGCAGTACTTC. It is translated as CSAPVPNSYEQYF.